This T cell receptor beta chain was captured in a study of blood T cells in healthy people across ages. In the study overall: Template switching picked up about one barcoded beta molecule for each two T cells. The study, taken as a whole, reports: More naive CD4+ cells and higher diversity were found in long-lived than in aged donors. The diversity estimates, figures obtained from one million T cells, were considered underestimates.

Primers used in a second PCR of roughly 7 to 12 cycles were a sample-barcoded 5' primer and a J-beta primer mix. TCRdb re-called the 5' RACE reads with MiXCR, one entry per CDR3 protein. The sample includes almost 1 million distinct CDR3 sequences, just over 50% of them seen just once. As concerns this clonotype: Its antigen remains unidentified.

From germline, CDR1 is SQVTM and CDR2 ANQGSEA. V was pared by 3 bases and J by 11 bases, with 28 bases between. The CDR3 spans 16 residues. The chain employs TRBV29-1 and TRBJ2-5, with TRBD2 as a possible D gene (6 bases). Material for sequencing was blood. The receptor's source is a woman aged 55-70 years in good health. The CDR3, as DNA: TGCAGCGTTGACGGCGCGGGATCCGGCCTTAGCAATGAGCAGTACTTC. Residues: CSVDGAGSGLSNEQYF.